Listed below are T cell receptor beta chains from one sample, sequenced in a study of shared clonotypes between healthy human individuals. The method was immunoSEQ multiplex PCR; TCRdb's version includes in-frame clones alone and lacks a portion of them. This table has hundreds of thousands of clones, approximately 96% appearing once. Sequencing input: naive CD8+ T cells sorted from blood. The receptors stem from a woman younger than 45 in good health. The CDR3 runs from the conserved cysteine through the conserved F or W. Each record gives: CDR3 length, V gene, clone size, J gene, D gene, CDR3 DNA, CDR3 protein. D genes are given only for firm matches. The size entry is marked missing in some rows and otherwise reads once, few, many or a size class.

cdr3_length: 14; v_call: TRBV10-1; clone_size: .; j_call: TRBJ2-1; d_call: TRBD1; cdr3_nt: TGCGCCAGCAGCTATACGACAGGGAAAGATGAGCAGTTCTTC; cdr3_aa: CASSYTTGKDEQFF
cdr3_length: 13; v_call: TRBV5-6; clone_size: .; j_call: TRBJ2-7; d_call: .; cdr3_nt: TGTGCCAGCAGCTTGACGACAGCTCGCGAGCAGTACTTC; cdr3_aa: CASSLTTAREQYF
cdr3_length: 15; v_call: TRBV28; clone_size: .; j_call: TRBJ1-5; d_call: .; cdr3_nt: TGTGCCAGCAGTACCGAGGGGCTCCGGAATCAGCCCCAGCATTTT; cdr3_aa: CASSTEGLRNQPQHF
cdr3_length: 12; v_call: TRBV29-1; clone_size: .; j_call: TRBJ2-7; d_call: .; cdr3_nt: TGCAGCGTTGGTCCGGGTTCCTACGAGCAGTACTTC; cdr3_aa: CSVGPGSYEQYF
cdr3_length: 16; v_call: TRBV9; clone_size: .; j_call: TRBJ1-2; d_call: .; cdr3_nt: TGTGCCAGCAGCACACGCCTCGGGCAAGAAAGACATGGCTACACCTTC; cdr3_aa: CASSTRLGQERHGYTF
cdr3_length: 14; v_call: TRBV11-3; clone_size: .; j_call: TRBJ1-1; d_call: .; cdr3_nt: TGTGCCAGCAGCCCAGCCGGAAAGGGCACTGAAGCTTTCTTT; cdr3_aa: CASSPAGKGTEAFF
cdr3_length: 12; v_call: TRBV12-5; clone_size: .; j_call: TRBJ2-1; d_call: .; cdr3_nt: TGTGCTAGTGGTTTCGGAGTCAATGAGCAGTTCTTC; cdr3_aa: CASGFGVNEQFF
cdr3_length: 14; v_call: TRBV28; clone_size: .; j_call: TRBJ2-4; d_call: .; cdr3_nt: TGTGCCAGCACCCACCGGGACTCCGGGGACATTCAGTACTTC; cdr3_aa: CASTHRDSGDIQYF
cdr3_length: 14; v_call: TRBV19; clone_size: .; j_call: TRBJ2-2; d_call: .; cdr3_nt: TGTGCCAGTAGTAAGGGACGGCTCACCGGGGAGCTGTTTTTT; cdr3_aa: CASSKGRLTGELFF
cdr3_length: 14; v_call: TRBV29-1; clone_size: .; j_call: TRBJ2-1; d_call: TRBD1; cdr3_nt: TGCAGCGTTGCGGGGGACAGGGGGCGAAATGAGCAGTTCTTC; cdr3_aa: CSVAGDRGRNEQFF
cdr3_length: 14; v_call: TRBV27; clone_size: .; j_call: TRBJ2-1; d_call: TRBD2; cdr3_nt: TGTGCCAGCAGTTTTAGCGGGGCCAACAATGAGCAGTTCTTC; cdr3_aa: CASSFSGANNEQFF
cdr3_length: 16; v_call: TRBV28; clone_size: .; j_call: TRBJ1-2; d_call: .; cdr3_nt: TGTGCCAGCAGTTTAGCTAGACTGGACTGGAGCTACGGCTACACCTTC; cdr3_aa: CASSLARLDWSYGYTF
cdr3_length: 11; v_call: TRBV6-5; clone_size: .; j_call: TRBJ1-2; d_call: .; cdr3_nt: TGTGCCAGCAGCCACGGGGGGGGCTACACCTTC; cdr3_aa: CASSHGGGYTF
cdr3_length: 16; v_call: TRBV27; clone_size: once; j_call: TRBJ2-1; d_call: .; cdr3_nt: TGTGCCAGCAGTTTACGAATCCCCGGTCTAGCGAATGAGCAGTTCTTC; cdr3_aa: CASSLRIPGLANEQFF
cdr3_length: 15; v_call: TRBV6-5; clone_size: .; j_call: TRBJ2-1; d_call: TRBD2; cdr3_nt: TGTGCCAGCAGTCTCACTAGCGGGGGGTACAATGAGCAGTTCTTC; cdr3_aa: CASSLTSGGYNEQFF
cdr3_length: 16; v_call: TRBV6-6; clone_size: .; j_call: TRBJ2-3; d_call: TRBD1; cdr3_nt: TGTGCCAGCAGATACTTGGGGACAGGGGGTCCAGATACGCAGTATTTT; cdr3_aa: CASRYLGTGGPDTQYF
cdr3_length: 17; v_call: TRBV5-1; clone_size: once; j_call: TRBJ2-7; d_call: TRBD2; cdr3_nt: TGCGCCAGCAGCGACGGACTAGCGGGAGGTCTCAGTTACGAGCAGTACTTC; cdr3_aa: CASSDGLAGGLSYEQYF
cdr3_length: 17; v_call: TRBV5-1; clone_size: once; j_call: TRBJ2-7; d_call: TRBD2; cdr3_nt: TGCGCCAGCAGCTGGGGACTAGCGGGAGGGCCGTCCTACGAGCAGTACTTC; cdr3_aa: CASSWGLAGGPSYEQYF
cdr3_length: 16; v_call: TRBV5-4; clone_size: .; j_call: TRBJ2-3; d_call: .; cdr3_nt: TGTGCCAGCAGCTTGTATGGGTCCAACGGCACAGATACGCAGTATTTT; cdr3_aa: CASSLYGSNGTDTQYF
cdr3_length: 12; v_call: TRBV7-9; clone_size: .; j_call: TRBJ2-7; d_call: TRBD1; cdr3_nt: TGTGCCAGCAGCCAGGGGGCTGGAGAGCAGTACTTC; cdr3_aa: CASSQGAGEQYF
cdr3_length: 13; v_call: TRBV6-1; clone_size: .; j_call: TRBJ1-5; d_call: .; cdr3_nt: TGTGCCATACAACCCGCGGGTTACCAGCCCCAGCATTTT; cdr3_aa: CAIQPAGYQPQHF
cdr3_length: 13; v_call: TRBV27; clone_size: .; j_call: TRBJ1-5; d_call: TRBD1; cdr3_nt: TGTGCCAGCAGACAGGGGGGCAATCAGCCCCAGCATTTT; cdr3_aa: CASRQGGNQPQHF
cdr3_length: 17; v_call: TRBV2; clone_size: .; j_call: TRBJ2-1; d_call: TRBD2; cdr3_nt: TGTGCCAGCAGTGAAGGGGTGGGGAGCGGGAGCGGCAATGAGCAGTTCTTC; cdr3_aa: CASSEGVGSGSGNEQFF
cdr3_length: 15; v_call: TRBV19; clone_size: .; j_call: TRBJ2-3; d_call: .; cdr3_nt: TGTGCCAGTACCGACAGGAGGAAGGGGAAGTATACGCAGTATTTT; cdr3_aa: CASTDRRKGKYTQYF
cdr3_length: 16; v_call: TRBV7-9; clone_size: .; j_call: TRBJ2-1; d_call: TRBD2; cdr3_nt: TGTGCCAGCCCGGGAGGGACTACCCTGATCTACAATGAGCAGTTCTTC; cdr3_aa: CASPGGTTLIYNEQFF
cdr3_length: 18; v_call: TRBV27; clone_size: .; j_call: TRBJ2-7; d_call: TRBD1; cdr3_nt: TGTGCCAGCAGTTTATTAGGCCGGGACAGGGGGCTCTCCTACGAGCAGTACTTC; cdr3_aa: CASSLLGRDRGLSYEQYF
cdr3_length: 16; v_call: TRBV27; clone_size: .; j_call: TRBJ2-1; d_call: TRBD1; cdr3_nt: TGTGCCAGCAGTGGCTTTGGGACAGGGCGCCACAATGAGCAGTTCTTC; cdr3_aa: CASSGFGTGRHNEQFF
cdr3_length: 17; v_call: TRBV27; clone_size: .; j_call: TRBJ2-5; d_call: TRBD2; cdr3_nt: TGTGCCAGCAGCCCACTCCCCGTCCTAGCGGGGGAAGAGACCCAGTACTTC; cdr3_aa: CASSPLPVLAGEETQYF
cdr3_length: 14; v_call: TRBV2; clone_size: .; j_call: TRBJ1-1; d_call: .; cdr3_nt: TGTGCCAGCGATCTGTGGGGTTTGAACACTGAAGCTTTCTTT; cdr3_aa: CASDLWGLNTEAFF
cdr3_length: 14; v_call: TRBV27; clone_size: .; j_call: TRBJ2-7; d_call: TRBD1; cdr3_nt: TGTGCCAGCAGTTCGGGACAGGGTATCTACGAGCAGTACTTC; cdr3_aa: CASSSGQGIYEQYF
cdr3_length: 13; v_call: TRBV7-9; clone_size: .; j_call: TRBJ2-7; d_call: TRBD1; cdr3_nt: TGTGCCAGCAGCAACAGGGGTGGGTACGAGCAGTACTTC; cdr3_aa: CASSNRGGYEQYF
cdr3_length: 14; v_call: TRBV29-1; clone_size: once; j_call: TRBJ2-5; d_call: TRBD2; cdr3_nt: TGCAGCGCCCGAAGGACTAGCGCGTTAGGTGAGCAGTACTTC; cdr3_aa: CSARRTSALGEQYF
cdr3_length: 15; v_call: TRBV5-4; clone_size: .; j_call: TRBJ2-7; d_call: .; cdr3_nt: TGTGCCAGCAGCCTAAACAGGGAGGTCTCCTACGAGCAGTACTTC; cdr3_aa: CASSLNREVSYEQYF
cdr3_length: 15; v_call: TRBV2; clone_size: .; j_call: TRBJ2-7; d_call: TRBD1; cdr3_nt: TGTGCCAGCAGTTCCGGGACAGGGCTTTCGTACGAGCAGTACTTC; cdr3_aa: CASSSGTGLSYEQYF
cdr3_length: 12; v_call: TRBV27; clone_size: .; j_call: TRBJ2-1; d_call: .; cdr3_nt: TGTGCCAGCCGGCGCTCCTACAATGAGCAGTTCTTC; cdr3_aa: CASRRSYNEQFF
cdr3_length: 14; v_call: TRBV5-6; clone_size: .; j_call: TRBJ2-5; d_call: .; cdr3_nt: TGTGCCAGCAGCTTTCGGGTCGGGCTAGAGACCCAGTACTTC; cdr3_aa: CASSFRVGLETQYF
cdr3_length: 11; v_call: TRBV2; clone_size: .; j_call: TRBJ2-7; d_call: .; cdr3_nt: TGTGCCAGCAGTGCGGGGTACGAGCAGTACTTC; cdr3_aa: CASSAGYEQYF
cdr3_length: 14; v_call: TRBV11-3; clone_size: .; j_call: TRBJ2-2; d_call: TRBD2; cdr3_nt: TGTGCCAGCAGCCCTAGCGGGCGTGACGGGGAGCTGTTTTTT; cdr3_aa: CASSPSGRDGELFF
cdr3_length: 17; v_call: TRBV19; clone_size: .; j_call: TRBJ1-1; d_call: .; cdr3_nt: TGTGCCAGTAGTCTCCCCTGGGGTGGCGGAGTAAACACTGAAGCTTTCTTT; cdr3_aa: CASSLPWGGGVNTEAFF
cdr3_length: 14; v_call: TRBV28; clone_size: .; j_call: TRBJ2-2; d_call: .; cdr3_nt: TGTGCCAGCAGTTTAGAGCAGAACACCGGGGAGCTGTTTTTT; cdr3_aa: CASSLEQNTGELFF
cdr3_length: 17; v_call: TRBV7-2; clone_size: .; j_call: TRBJ2-7; d_call: TRBD2; cdr3_nt: TGTGCCAGCAGCTTTACTAGCGCGAGTTTCATCAGCTACGAGCAGTACTTC; cdr3_aa: CASSFTSASFISYEQYF
cdr3_length: 16; v_call: TRBV28; clone_size: .; j_call: TRBJ2-1; d_call: TRBD2; cdr3_nt: TGTGCCAGCAGCCCCCTTGGTTGGGAGGGGTACAATGAGCAGTTCTTC; cdr3_aa: CASSPLGWEGYNEQFF
cdr3_length: 14; v_call: TRBV5-8; clone_size: .; j_call: TRBJ1-1; d_call: .; cdr3_nt: TGTGCCAGCAGCTTGGCGGCAGAGAACACTGAAGCTTTCTTT; cdr3_aa: CASSLAAENTEAFF
cdr3_length: 17; v_call: TRBV11-2; clone_size: .; j_call: TRBJ2-1; d_call: .; cdr3_nt: TGTGCCAGCAGCTTAGAAGGGCAGGGAATACCCTACAATGAGCAGTTCTTC; cdr3_aa: CASSLEGQGIPYNEQFF
cdr3_length: 16; v_call: TRBV29-1; clone_size: .; j_call: TRBJ2-1; d_call: TRBD2; cdr3_nt: TGCAGCGTTGTCTCAGCGGGAGAAGTCGCCTACAGTGAGCAGTTCTTC; cdr3_aa: CSVVSAGEVAYSEQFF
cdr3_length: 15; v_call: TRBV6-6; clone_size: few; j_call: TRBJ1-1; d_call: TRBD1; cdr3_nt: TGTGCCAGCAGTACTGGGACAGGGAAGAACACTGAAGCTTTCTTT; cdr3_aa: CASSTGTGKNTEAFF
cdr3_length: 15; v_call: TRBV13; clone_size: .; j_call: TRBJ2-1; d_call: TRBD1; cdr3_nt: TGTGCCAGCAGCTACGGGACAGGGTTTAGAAATGAGCAGTTCTTC; cdr3_aa: CASSYGTGFRNEQFF
cdr3_length: 13; v_call: TRBV7-3; clone_size: .; j_call: TRBJ2-3; d_call: .; cdr3_nt: TGTGCCAGCAGCTTACCAGGGGAAGATACGCAGTATTTT; cdr3_aa: CASSLPGEDTQYF
cdr3_length: 14; v_call: TRBV15; clone_size: .; j_call: TRBJ2-1; d_call: .; cdr3_nt: TGTGCCACCAGCAGAACTCTGGACAGCCTTATACAGTTCTTC; cdr3_aa: CATSRTLDSLIQFF
cdr3_length: 12; v_call: TRBV27; clone_size: .; j_call: TRBJ2-1; d_call: .; cdr3_nt: TGTGCCATACGGAGCTCCTACAATGAGCAGTTCTTC; cdr3_aa: CAIRSSYNEQFF
cdr3_length: 15; v_call: TRBV5-1; clone_size: .; j_call: TRBJ2-7; d_call: TRBD1; cdr3_nt: TGCGCCAGCAGCTTGGCCGAGACAGGGTACTACGAGCAGTACTTC; cdr3_aa: CASSLAETGYYEQYF
cdr3_length: 15; v_call: TRBV28; clone_size: once; j_call: TRBJ1-1; d_call: .; cdr3_nt: TGTGCCAGCAGCTCCGGACGGGAGGGGAACACTGAAGCTTTCTTT; cdr3_aa: CASSSGREGNTEAFF
cdr3_length: 12; v_call: TRBV28; clone_size: .; j_call: TRBJ2-2; d_call: .; cdr3_nt: TGTGCCAGCCTCCCCGACACCGGGGAGCTGTTTTTT; cdr3_aa: CASLPDTGELFF
cdr3_length: 19; v_call: TRBV15; clone_size: once; j_call: TRBJ2-7; d_call: TRBD2; cdr3_nt: TGTGCCACCAGCGCCGGACTAGCGGGGGACCCCACTCCAACCTACGAGCAGTACTTC; cdr3_aa: CATSAGLAGDPTPTYEQYF
cdr3_length: 11; v_call: TRBV11-2; clone_size: .; j_call: TRBJ2-7; d_call: .; cdr3_nt: TGTGCCAGCAGCTTTAGGTACGAGCAGTACTTC; cdr3_aa: CASSFRYEQYF